This is a list of T cell receptor beta chains from one sample in a study of technical replicates of blood from a handful of donors. Using immunoSEQ multiplex PCR, the repertoire was profiled, and TCRdb retains in-frame clones only, with some absent. The sample holds fewer than 110,000 clones, over 95% seen once. Sample: T cells isolated from PBMCs. The receptors were sampled from a human donor in good health. CDR3s include the opening cysteine and the closing phenylalanine or tryptophan. A D gene is named only where the DNA matches it firmly. Rows may omit the clone size; those that give it use once, few, many or a size class.

j_call: TRBJ1-2
clone_size: .
v_call: TRBV28
d_call: TRBD1
cdr3_aa: CASRTGTGYNSYGYTF
cdr3_nt: TGTGCCAGCAGAACCGGGACAGGGTACAACAGCTATGGCTACACCTTC

j_call: TRBJ2-2
clone_size: .
v_call: TRBV2
d_call: TRBD2
cdr3_aa: CASSEFYPSGGLNTGELFF
cdr3_nt: TGTGCCAGCAGTGAGTTTTATCCTAGCGGGGGCCTTAACACCGGGGAGCTGTTTTTT

j_call: TRBJ1-1
clone_size: .
v_call: TRBV30
d_call: .
cdr3_aa: CAWGQNTEAFF
cdr3_nt: TGTGCCTGGGGCCAGAACACTGAAGCTTTCTTT

j_call: TRBJ1-4
clone_size: once
v_call: TRBV28
d_call: .
cdr3_aa: CASSLSLNEKLFF
cdr3_nt: TGTGCCAGCAGTTTGTCCCTAAATGAAAAACTGTTTTTT

j_call: TRBJ2-7
clone_size: .
v_call: TRBV28
d_call: TRBD1
cdr3_aa: CASSLGTGNSYEQYF
cdr3_nt: TGTGCCAGCAGCCTCGGGACAGGGAACTCCTACGAGCAGTACTTC

j_call: TRBJ1-2
clone_size: .
v_call: TRBV19
d_call: TRBD1
cdr3_aa: CASIGTGGGLDGYTF
cdr3_nt: TGTGCCAGTATCGGCACAGGGGGCGGATTGGATGGCTACACCTTC

j_call: TRBJ2-1
clone_size: .
v_call: TRBV28
d_call: TRBD2
cdr3_aa: CASKVLYSRTSGDEQFF
cdr3_nt: TGTGCCAGCAAGGTTCTTTACTCTAGGACTAGCGGAGATGAGCAGTTCTTC

j_call: TRBJ1-5
clone_size: .
v_call: TRBV27
d_call: TRBD1
cdr3_aa: CASSLDGTGGNQPQHF
cdr3_nt: TGTGCCAGCAGTTTAGACGGGACAGGAGGCAATCAGCCCCAGCATTTT

j_call: TRBJ1-1
clone_size: .
v_call: TRBV19
d_call: .
cdr3_aa: CASSIDLRGPENTEAFF
cdr3_nt: TGTGCCAGTAGTATCGATCTGCGGGGCCCAGAGAACACTGAAGCTTTCTTT

j_call: TRBJ2-1
clone_size: .
v_call: TRBV19
d_call: TRBD2
cdr3_aa: CASSILSTSGGAVNEQFF
cdr3_nt: TGTGCCAGTAGTATATTGTCGACTAGCGGGGGGGCCGTGAATGAGCAGTTCTTC

j_call: TRBJ2-1
clone_size: .
v_call: TRBV7-9
d_call: TRBD1
cdr3_aa: CASSLALGTGPYNEQFF
cdr3_nt: TGTGCCAGCAGCTTAGCGCTGGGGACAGGTCCCTACAATGAGCAGTTCTTC

j_call: TRBJ1-2
clone_size: .
v_call: TRBV29-1
d_call: .
cdr3_aa: CSVLPGTASNYGYTF
cdr3_nt: TGCAGCGTCTTACCTGGTACAGCTTCTAACTATGGCTACACCTTC

j_call: TRBJ1-2
clone_size: .
v_call: TRBV18
d_call: .
cdr3_aa: CASSPRRVLANYGYTF
cdr3_nt: TGTGCCAGCTCACCACGGCGGGTCTTGGCCAACTATGGCTACACCTTC

j_call: TRBJ2-3
clone_size: .
v_call: TRBV5-1
d_call: .
cdr3_aa: CASSLGQDTDTQYF
cdr3_nt: TGCGCCAGCAGCTTGGGTCAGGACACAGATACGCAGTATTTT

j_call: TRBJ2-5
clone_size: .
v_call: TRBV7-2
d_call: .
cdr3_aa: CASSPRHLRETQYF
cdr3_nt: TGTGCCAGCAGCCCTCGACACCTAAGAGAGACCCAGTACTTC

j_call: TRBJ1-2
clone_size: .
v_call: TRBV30
d_call: TRBD1
cdr3_aa: CAWGTGMRRGYTF
cdr3_nt: TGTGCCTGGGGGACAGGGATGCGACGTGGCTACACCTTC

j_call: TRBJ1-1
clone_size: once
v_call: TRBV7-9
d_call: TRBD1
cdr3_aa: CASGEQGENTEAFF
cdr3_nt: TGTGCCAGCGGGGAACAGGGGGAGAACACTGAAGCTTTCTTT

j_call: TRBJ2-7
clone_size: .
v_call: TRBV27
d_call: .
cdr3_aa: CASSFYSYGAYEQYF
cdr3_nt: TGTGCCAGCAGTTTCTATAGTTACGGAGCCTACGAGCAGTACTTC

j_call: TRBJ2-7
clone_size: .
v_call: TRBV19
d_call: TRBD2
cdr3_aa: CASSLAENYEQYF
cdr3_nt: TGTGCCAGTAGCCTAGCGGAGAACTACGAGCAGTACTTC

j_call: TRBJ1-4
clone_size: .
v_call: TRBV18
d_call: .
cdr3_aa: CASSPQRKNEKLFF
cdr3_nt: TGTGCCAGCTCACCGCAGAGGAAGAATGAAAAACTGTTTTTT

j_call: TRBJ1-5
clone_size: .
v_call: TRBV2
d_call: .
cdr3_aa: CASSVIPDQPQHF
cdr3_nt: TGTGCCAGCAGCGTCATTCCGGATCAGCCCCAGCATTTT

j_call: TRBJ2-3
clone_size: .
v_call: TRBV10-3
d_call: .
cdr3_aa: CAISEIGRGANTDTQYF
cdr3_nt: TGTGCCATCAGTGAGATCGGCCGGGGGGCCAACACAGATACGCAGTATTTT

j_call: TRBJ2-5
clone_size: .
v_call: TRBV18
d_call: .
cdr3_aa: CASSPGNRETQYF
cdr3_nt: TGTGCCAGCTCACCCGGGAATCGGGAGACCCAGTACTTC

j_call: TRBJ2-1
clone_size: once
v_call: TRBV27
d_call: .
cdr3_aa: CASSLRVGSLNNEQFF
cdr3_nt: TGTGCCAGCAGTTTGAGGGTCGGGAGCCTCAACAATGAGCAGTTCTTC

j_call: TRBJ1-1
clone_size: .
v_call: TRBV28
d_call: .
cdr3_aa: CASSLREGLGTEAFF
cdr3_nt: TGTGCCAGCAGTTTAAGGGAGGGGTTGGGAACTGAAGCTTTCTTT

j_call: TRBJ1-1
clone_size: .
v_call: TRBV5-4
d_call: .
cdr3_aa: CASSLQGVTEAFF
cdr3_nt: TGTGCCAGCAGCCTACAGGGTGTCACTGAAGCTTTCTTT

j_call: TRBJ2-7
clone_size: .
v_call: TRBV19
d_call: TRBD1
cdr3_aa: CASSIPGQGGNEQYF
cdr3_nt: TGTGCCAGTAGTATCCCGGGACAGGGTGGCAACGAGCAGTACTTC

j_call: TRBJ1-6
clone_size: .
v_call: TRBV6-1
d_call: TRBD1
cdr3_aa: CASTQLRQGNSPLHF
cdr3_nt: TGTGCCAGCACCCAACTTAGACAGGGCAATTCACCCCTCCACTTT

j_call: TRBJ2-5
clone_size: once
v_call: TRBV6-5
d_call: .
cdr3_aa: CASSQGQETQYF
cdr3_nt: TGTGCCAGCTCGCAGGGGCAAGAGACCCAGTACTTC

j_call: TRBJ1-1
clone_size: .
v_call: TRBV27
d_call: .
cdr3_aa: CASSLLRAGPTEAFF
cdr3_nt: TGTGCCAGCAGTTTATTACGGGCGGGACCCACAGAAGCTTTCTTT

j_call: TRBJ2-2
clone_size: .
v_call: TRBV30
d_call: .
cdr3_aa: CAWNGGRTGELFF
cdr3_nt: TGTGCCTGGAACGGGGGGCGCACCGGGGAGCTGTTTTTT

j_call: TRBJ2-3
clone_size: .
v_call: TRBV18
d_call: TRBD2
cdr3_aa: CASSPFAGEEDTQYF
cdr3_nt: TGTGCCAGCTCACCATTTGCGGGAGAGGAAGATACGCAGTATTTT

j_call: TRBJ2-7
clone_size: .
v_call: TRBV19
d_call: TRBD2
cdr3_aa: CASSPVAGRDEQYF
cdr3_nt: TGTGCCAGTAGTCCCGTGGCAGGGAGGGACGAGCAGTACTTC

j_call: TRBJ2-5
clone_size: .
v_call: TRBV6-1
d_call: TRBD2
cdr3_aa: CASSEFGSSGGQETQYF
cdr3_nt: TGTGCCAGCAGTGAATTTGGGTCTAGCGGGGGCCAAGAGACCCAGTACTTC

j_call: TRBJ2-3
clone_size: .
v_call: TRBV7-3
d_call: TRBD1
cdr3_aa: CASSSTPGTGTDTQYF
cdr3_nt: TGTGCCAGCAGCTCCACACCCGGGACAGGGACAGATACGCAGTATTTT

j_call: TRBJ1-2
clone_size: .
v_call: TRBV29-1
d_call: TRBD1
cdr3_aa: CSVKAGGYGYTF
cdr3_nt: TGCAGCGTTAAAGCAGGGGGCTATGGCTACACCTTC

j_call: TRBJ1-1
clone_size: .
v_call: TRBV29-1
d_call: .
cdr3_aa: CSVGGRLNTEAFF
cdr3_nt: TGCAGCGTTGGGGGCAGACTCAACACTGAAGCTTTCTTT

j_call: TRBJ2-7
clone_size: once
v_call: TRBV2
d_call: .
cdr3_aa: CASSEVSSGLYEQYF
cdr3_nt: TGTGCCAGCAGTGAAGTATCGTCAGGGTTGTACGAGCAGTACTTC

j_call: TRBJ2-7
clone_size: .
v_call: TRBV7-2
d_call: TRBD2
cdr3_aa: CASSWRVSGGSYEQYF
cdr3_nt: TGTGCCAGCAGCTGGCGAGTTAGCGGGGGCTCCTACGAGCAGTACTTC

j_call: TRBJ2-1
clone_size: .
v_call: TRBV18
d_call: .
cdr3_aa: CASSPMDSSYNEQFF
cdr3_nt: TGTGCCAGCTCACCCATGGACAGTTCCTACAATGAGCAGTTCTTC

j_call: TRBJ2-1
clone_size: once
v_call: TRBV27
d_call: .
cdr3_aa: CASSLAAGASYNEQFF
cdr3_nt: TGTGCCAGCAGTTTAGCCGCGGGCGCCTCCTACAATGAGCAGTTCTTC

j_call: TRBJ1-3
clone_size: once
v_call: TRBV4-2
d_call: TRBD1
cdr3_aa: CASSQVGRGQVGNTIYF
cdr3_nt: TGTGCCAGCAGCCAAGTAGGCAGGGGGCAAGTTGGAAACACCATATATTTT

j_call: TRBJ2-1
clone_size: .
v_call: TRBV11-2
d_call: TRBD2
cdr3_aa: CASSSDIGTRPYNEQFF
cdr3_nt: TGTGCCAGCAGCTCAGATATAGGGACTAGGCCCTACAATGAGCAGTTCTTC

j_call: TRBJ2-7
clone_size: .
v_call: TRBV28
d_call: TRBD2
cdr3_aa: CASTLGGTRGFYEQYF
cdr3_nt: TGTGCCAGCACCTTGGGGGGGACTAGGGGTTTCTACGAGCAGTACTTC

j_call: TRBJ1-5
clone_size: .
v_call: TRBV10-1
d_call: TRBD1
cdr3_aa: CAKRDRDRGASNQPQHF
cdr3_nt: TGCGCTAAAAGGGACAGGGATCGTGGTGCTAGCAATCAGCCCCAGCATTTT

j_call: TRBJ2-7
clone_size: .
v_call: TRBV6-5
d_call: TRBD2
cdr3_aa: CASSSTSGSYEQYF
cdr3_nt: TGTGCCAGCAGTTCGACTAGCGGGAGCTACGAGCAGTACTTC

j_call: TRBJ2-7
clone_size: .
v_call: TRBV5-6
d_call: TRBD1
cdr3_aa: CASSLGQGEQYF
cdr3_nt: TGTGCCAGCAGCCTGGGACAGGGCGAGCAGTACTTC

j_call: TRBJ2-1
clone_size: .
v_call: TRBV27
d_call: TRBD2
cdr3_aa: CACRGSGMYNEQFF
cdr3_nt: TGTGCCTGTCGGGGGAGCGGGATGTACAATGAGCAGTTCTTC

j_call: TRBJ1-1
clone_size: .
v_call: TRBV6-5
d_call: .
cdr3_aa: CASSYARQLNTEAFF
cdr3_nt: TGTGCCAGCAGTTACGCGCGGCAGTTGAACACTGAAGCTTTCTTT

j_call: TRBJ1-1
clone_size: few
v_call: TRBV19
d_call: .
cdr3_aa: CASSIWRGEAFF
cdr3_nt: TGTGCCAGTAGTATTTGGCGGGGTGAAGCTTTCTTT

j_call: TRBJ1-5
clone_size: .
v_call: TRBV11-2
d_call: TRBD1
cdr3_aa: CASSPRQGDQPQHF
cdr3_nt: TGTGCCAGCAGCCCAAGACAGGGGGATCAGCCCCAGCATTTT

j_call: TRBJ1-1
clone_size: .
v_call: TRBV5-4
d_call: TRBD1
cdr3_aa: CASSSDRGAEAFF
cdr3_nt: TGTGCCAGCAGCTCTGACAGGGGGGCAGAAGCTTTCTTT

j_call: TRBJ1-5
clone_size: .
v_call: TRBV2
d_call: .
cdr3_aa: CASSEEAGNQPQHF
cdr3_nt: TGTGCCAGCAGTGAAGAGGCGGGAAATCAGCCCCAGCATTTT

j_call: TRBJ2-5
clone_size: .
v_call: TRBV30
d_call: TRBD1
cdr3_aa: CAWSYRGQETQYF
cdr3_nt: TGTGCCTGGAGTTACAGGGGACAAGAGACCCAGTACTTC